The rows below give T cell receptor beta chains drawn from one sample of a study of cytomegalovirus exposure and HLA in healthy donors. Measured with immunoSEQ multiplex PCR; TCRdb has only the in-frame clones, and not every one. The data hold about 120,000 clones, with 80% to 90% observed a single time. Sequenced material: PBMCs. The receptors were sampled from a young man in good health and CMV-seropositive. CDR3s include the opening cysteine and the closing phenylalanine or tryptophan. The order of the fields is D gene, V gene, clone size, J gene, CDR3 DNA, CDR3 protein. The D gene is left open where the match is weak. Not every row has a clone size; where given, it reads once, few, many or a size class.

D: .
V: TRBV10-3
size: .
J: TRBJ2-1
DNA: TGTGCCATCAGTGGAGAAGACAGTTCTCTCACCAATGAGCAGTTCTTC
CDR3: CAISGEDSSLTNEQFF

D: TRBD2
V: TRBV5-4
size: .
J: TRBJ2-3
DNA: TGTGCCAGCAGAACTAGCGCCGGCACAGATACGCAGTATTTT
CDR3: CASRTSAGTDTQYF

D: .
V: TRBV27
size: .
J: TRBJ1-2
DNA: TGTGCCAGCAGTTTATATCAACAGTCGCCGTATGGCTACACCTTC
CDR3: CASSLYQQSPYGYTF

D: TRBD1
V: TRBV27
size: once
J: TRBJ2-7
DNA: TGTGCCAGCAGTTTATCTACAGGGGTGTTATACGAGCAGTACTTC
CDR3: CASSLSTGVLYEQYF

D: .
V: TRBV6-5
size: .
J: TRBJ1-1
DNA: TGTGCCAGCAGTTACGGCGGGGAAACTGAAGCTTTCTTT
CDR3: CASSYGGETEAFF

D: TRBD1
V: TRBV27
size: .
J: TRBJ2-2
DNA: TGTGCCAGCAGTCTTTCCGGGACAGGCACCGGGGAGCTGTTTTTT
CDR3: CASSLSGTGTGELFF

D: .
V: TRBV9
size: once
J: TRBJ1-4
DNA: TGTGCCAGCAGCGTAGCTACCGGAGGAGTGGAAGGGGGTGAAAAACTGTTTTTT
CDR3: CASSVATGGVEGGEKLFF

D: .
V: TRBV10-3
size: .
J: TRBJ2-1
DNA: TGTGCCATCGGGGCAAGGGCGGATGAGCAGTTCTTC
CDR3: CAIGARADEQFF

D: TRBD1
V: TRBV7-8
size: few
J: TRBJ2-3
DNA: TGTGCCAGCAGCACTAGGACAGGGGGCACAGATACGCAGTATTTT
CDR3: CASSTRTGGTDTQYF

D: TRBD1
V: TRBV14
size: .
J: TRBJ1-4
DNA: TGTGCCAGCAGCCCGCTGCCGGGACAGGGTAATGAAAAACTGTTTTTT
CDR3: CASSPLPGQGNEKLFF

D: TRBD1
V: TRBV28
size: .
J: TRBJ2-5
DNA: TGTGCCAGCAGTTTCCCGACAGGGGGCAAATATGAGACCCAGTACTTC
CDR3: CASSFPTGGKYETQYF

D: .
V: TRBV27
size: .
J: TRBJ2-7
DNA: TGTGCCAGCAGTGCGGGTATTAGTCCCTACGAGCAGTACTTC
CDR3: CASSAGISPYEQYF

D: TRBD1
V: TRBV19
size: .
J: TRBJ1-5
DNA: TGTGCCAGTAGGACGGACCTTGGACAGGGGTATCATCAGCCCCAGCATTTT
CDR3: CASRTDLGQGYHQPQHF

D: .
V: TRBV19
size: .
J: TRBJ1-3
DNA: TGTGCCAGTAGTATAGGCGACCCAGGAGGAAACACCATATATTTT
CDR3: CASSIGDPGGNTIYF

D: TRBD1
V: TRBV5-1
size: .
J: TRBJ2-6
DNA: TGCGCCAGCAGCTTGTGGGGACAGGGGTCTGGGGCCAACGTCCTGACTTTC
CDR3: CASSLWGQGSGANVLTF

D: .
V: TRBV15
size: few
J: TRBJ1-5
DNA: TGTGCCACCAGCAGAGTCCTCGGGGATGGACAGCCCCAGCATTTT
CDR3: CATSRVLGDGQPQHF

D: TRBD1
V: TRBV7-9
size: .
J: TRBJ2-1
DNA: TGTGCCAGCAGCTTAGTCGCAGGGGGCTACCTCAATGAGCAGTTCTTC
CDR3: CASSLVAGGYLNEQFF

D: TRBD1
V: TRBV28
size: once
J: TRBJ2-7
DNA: TGTGCCAGCAGTTTGGACAGGCGACCCTACGAGCAGTACTTC
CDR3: CASSLDRRPYEQYF

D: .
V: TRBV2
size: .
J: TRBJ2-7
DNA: TGTGCCAGCAGTGATCCGAGAGGAGCCTACGAGCAGTACTTC
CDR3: CASSDPRGAYEQYF

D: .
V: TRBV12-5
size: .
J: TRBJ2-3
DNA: TGTGCTAGTGGTTTGCGAGGGACAGATACGCAGTATTTT
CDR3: CASGLRGTDTQYF

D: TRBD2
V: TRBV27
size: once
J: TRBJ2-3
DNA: TGTGCCAGCAGTTTTTTACTAGCGGCGTCCACAGATACGCAGTATTTT
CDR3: CASSFLLAASTDTQYF

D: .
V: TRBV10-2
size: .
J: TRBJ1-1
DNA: TGCGCCAGCGCTCTTACCGGGAGGGGGAACACTGAAGCTTTCTTT
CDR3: CASALTGRGNTEAFF

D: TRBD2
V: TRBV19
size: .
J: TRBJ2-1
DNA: TGTGCCAGCCAGCTTACTAGCGGGCTTTACAATGAGCAGTTCTTC
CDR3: CASQLTSGLYNEQFF

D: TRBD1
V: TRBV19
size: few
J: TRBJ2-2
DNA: TGTGCCACTCAACAGGGGGAGAGCGGGGAGCTGTTTTTT
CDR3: CATQQGESGELFF

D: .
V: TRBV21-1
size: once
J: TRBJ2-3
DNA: TGTGCCAGCAGCCGGATGCGGGGGACGCAGTATTTT
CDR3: CASSRMRGTQYF